The 5 T cell receptor beta chains below were found in one sample sequenced in a study of neurological immune-mediated disorders. TCRdb fed the 5' RACE reads into MiXCR, producing one record per CDR3 protein. The data show around 97,000 distinct CDR3 sequences, with approximately 10% seen just once and about 3% held by the top ten. Noted time point: longitudinal time-point 3. The sequenced material came from PBMCs. These receptors all stem from a female donor with HTLV-1-associated myelopathy (HAM/TSP).

This clonotype was seen repeatedly, ten times or more. The V call is TRBV14, the J call TRBJ2-7, with D possibly matching TRBD1 (5 bases). Trimming removed 1 base from V and 3 bases from J, with 13 bases in between. The germline V gene has CDR1 SGHDN and CDR2 FVKESK. The CDR3 extends over 15 amino acids. The CDR3 DNA reads TGTGCCAGCAGCCAAGGACGACAGATCTTCTACGAGCAGTACTTC. Translated, it gives CASSQGRQIFYEQYF. Full variable domain (missing parts from reference TRBV14 and TRBJ2-7): EAGVTQFPSHSVIEKGQTVTLRCDPISGHDNLYWYRRVMGKEIKFLLHFVKESKQDESGMPNNRFLAERTGGTYSTLKVQPAELEDSGVYFCASSQGRQIFYEQYFGPGTRLTVT.

This clonotype was observed many times. The chain has TRBV6-5 and TRBJ2-3; a weak D match, TRBD2 (6 bases). Germline V gene sequence: CDR1 MNHEY, CDR2 SVGAGI. The CDR3 has 14 amino acids. The V and J ends lost 6 bases and 3 bases respectively, with 13 bases between them. Here the CDR3 reads CASSPIGGTDTQYF. The CDR3 nucleotides are TGTGCCAGCAGCCCGATCGGGGGAACAGATACGCAGTATTTT.

This clonotype was observed at least ten times. V usage is TRBV4-2 and J usage is TRBJ2-3; no definite D call. Trimming cost V 0 bases and J 0 bases, with 4 bases left between them. Germline V lookup: CDR1 LGHNA, CDR2 YNFKEQ. There are 14 residues in the CDR3. The CDR3 reads CASSQDLSTDTQYF. CDR3 DNA: TGTGCCAGCAGCCAAGACCTGAGCACAGATACGCAGTATTTT.

This clonotype was picked up many times. The chain has TRBV20-1 and TRBJ2-5; 10 positions agree with TRBD2. This CDR3 region has 15 residues. After removal of 3 bases from V and 3 bases from J, the junction contained 7 bases not matched to a gene. CDR1 DFQATT and CDR2 SNEGSKA come from the germline V gene (reference sequence). CDR3 protein: CSASGRTSGEETQYF. The CDR3 DNA reads as TGCAGTGCTAGCGGGCGAACTAGCGGGGAAGAGACCCAGTACTTC.

This clonotype was counted ten times or more. The genes are TRBV28 and TRBJ2-3; maybe TRBD1 (6 bases). The V gene's germline CDR1 is MDHEN and CDR2 SYDVKM. The CDR3 sequence is 17 residues long. V gave up 1 base and J gave up 1 base, with 15 bases separating them. CDR3 sequence reads: CASSLFQGTGGTDTQYF. DNA for the CDR3: TGTGCCAGCAGTTTATTCCAGGGGACCGGTGGCACAGATACGCAGTATTTT.